The 2 T cell receptor beta chains given below trace back to one sample, sequenced in a study of blood T cell repertoires in COVID-19. Some clones are missing from TCRdb's copy, which holds only in-frame ones; the method was immunoSEQ multiplex PCR. In the table there are approximately 170,000 clones, about four fifths of which are singletons. Material: peripheral blood. These receptors all stem from a human donor with acute or convalescent COVID-19. The donor label of this sample is uncertain.

The J gene is TRBJ2-1, the V gene TRBV19; maybe TRBD2 (6 bases). The CDR3 is made up of 18 amino acids. Trimming took off 5 bases at V and 3 bases at J, with 23 bases between the two ends. CDR1 LNHDA and CDR2 SQIVND come from the germline V gene (reference sequence). This chain's CDR3 is CASSSGMVSGVNYNEQFF. CDR3 coding DNA: TGTGCCAGTAGTTCCGGAATGGTTTCGGGGGTCAACTACAATGAGCAGTTCTTC.

The chain employs TRBV19 and TRBJ2-2, with TRBD2 matching over 8 bases. The CDR3 runs to 15 residues. Germline V gives CDR1 LNHDA, CDR2 SQIVND (reference sequence). V lost 11 bases, J lost 2 bases, and 10 bases stayed unmatched. The DNA of the CDR3 is TGTGCCTCCCTCGCGGGAGGCCAAAACACCGGGGAGCTGTTTTTT. Encoded protein: CASLAGGQNTGELFF.